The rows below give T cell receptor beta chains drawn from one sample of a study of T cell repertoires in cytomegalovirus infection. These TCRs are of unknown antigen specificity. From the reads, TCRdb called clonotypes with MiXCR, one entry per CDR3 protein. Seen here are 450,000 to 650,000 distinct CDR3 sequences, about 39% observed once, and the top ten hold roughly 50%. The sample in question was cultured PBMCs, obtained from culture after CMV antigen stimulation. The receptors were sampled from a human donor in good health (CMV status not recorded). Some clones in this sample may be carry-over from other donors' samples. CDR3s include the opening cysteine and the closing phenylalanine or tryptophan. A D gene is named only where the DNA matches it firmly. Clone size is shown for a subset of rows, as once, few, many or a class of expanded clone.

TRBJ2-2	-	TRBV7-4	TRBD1	CASSFTPGQTNTGELFF	TGTGCCAGCAGCTTTACTCCGGGACAGACAAACACCGGGGAGCTGTTTTTT
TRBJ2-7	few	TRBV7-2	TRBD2	CASSLRTGGPYEQYF	TGTGCCAGCAGCTTAAGAACGGGAGGGCCCTACGAGCAGTACTTC
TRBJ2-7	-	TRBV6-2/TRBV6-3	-	CASSYSIRGSGYYEQYF	TGTGCCAGCAGTTACTCGATTAGGGGTAGCGGCTACTACGAGCAGTACTTC
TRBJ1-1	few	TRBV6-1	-	CASSEAGFGASGTEAFF	TGTGCCAGCAGTGAAGCAGGGTTCGGGGCCTCGGGGACTGAAGCTTTCTTT
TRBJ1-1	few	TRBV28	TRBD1	CASSLLGGGRHTEAFF	TGTGCCAGCAGTTTATTAGGGGGCGGTAGGCACACTGAAGCTTTCTTT
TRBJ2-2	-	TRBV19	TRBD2	CATAQVASGNTGELFF	TGTGCCACCGCTCAGGTGGCTAGCGGGAACACCGGGGAGCTGTTTTTT
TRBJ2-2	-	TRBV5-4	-	CASISGSTGELFF	TGTGCCAGCATCTCGGGCAGCACCGGGGAGCTGTTTTTT
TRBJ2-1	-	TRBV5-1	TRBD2	CASSRGGGVSHNEQFF	TGCGCCAGCAGTCGGGGGGGGGGAGTATCTCACAATGAGCAGTTCTTC
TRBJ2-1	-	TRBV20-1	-	CSAQTRGTALGEQFF	TGCAGTGCTCAGACCCGGGGAACGGCTCTCGGTGAGCAGTTCTTC
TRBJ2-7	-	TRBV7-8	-	CASSLGAPGIYEQYF	TGTGCCAGCAGCTTAGGGGCCCCAGGGATCTACGAGCAGTACTTC
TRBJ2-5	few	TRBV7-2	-	CASSLVAGRAGKTQYF	TGTGCCAGCAGCTTAGTGGCGGGTAGGGCAGGAAAGACCCAGTACTTC
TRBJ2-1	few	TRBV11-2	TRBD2	CASSLDGGSGGGANEQFF	TGTGCCAGCAGCTTAGATGGAGGAAGCGGGGGGGGTGCGAATGAGCAGTTCTTC
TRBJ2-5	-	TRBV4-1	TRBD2	CASSHTRGGVARGETQYF	TGCGCCAGCAGCCACACCCGGGGGGGGGTAGCGAGGGGAGAGACCCAGTACTTC
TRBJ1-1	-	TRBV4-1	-	CASSPLAGNTEAFF	TGCGCCAGCAGCCCTTTGGCGGGGAACACTGAAGCTTTCTTT
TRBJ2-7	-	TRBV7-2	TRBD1	CASSPRTGGDERQYF	TGTGCCAGCAGCCCTCGGACAGGGGGCGACGAGCGGCAGTACTTC
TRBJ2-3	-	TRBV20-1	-	CSATRTATDTQYF	TGCAGTGCGACGAGGACAGCCACAGATACGCAGTATTTT
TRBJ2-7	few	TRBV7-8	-	CASSLIQLGEQYF	TGTGCCAGCAGCTTAATACAATTAGGCGAGCAGTACTTC
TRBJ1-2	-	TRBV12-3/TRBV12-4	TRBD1	CASSHTDRDYGYTF	TGTGCCAGCAGTCACACAGACAGGGACTATGGCTACACCTTC
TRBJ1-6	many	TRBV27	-	CASSLPTVRAGSSYNSPLHF	TGTGCCAGCAGTTTACCGACGGTGCGTGCGGGGAGCTCCTATAATTCACCCCTCCACTTT
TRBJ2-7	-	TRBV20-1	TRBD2	CSASGSGSSEQYF	TGCAGTGCTAGTGGTAGCGGGAGCTCCGAGCAGTACTTC
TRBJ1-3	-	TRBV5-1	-	CASGDNAGNTIYF	TGCGCCAGCGGCGACAATGCCGGCAACACCATATATTTT
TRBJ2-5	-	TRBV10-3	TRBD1	CAISRQGQETQYF	TGTGCCATCAGTCGACAGGGCCAAGAGACCCAGTACTTC
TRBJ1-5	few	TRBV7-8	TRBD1	CASSSKLGQGTNQPQHF	TGTGCCAGCAGCTCTAAATTGGGACAGGGTACTAATCAGCCCCAGCATTTT
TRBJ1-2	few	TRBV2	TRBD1	CASSRQGTNYGYTF	TGTGCCAGCAGCCGACAGGGGACTAACTATGGCTACACCTTC
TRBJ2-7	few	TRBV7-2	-	CASSLSHGNSYEQYF	TGTGCCAGCAGCTTATCACACGGGAACTCCTACGAGCAGTACTTC
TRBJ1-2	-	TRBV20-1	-	CSADAGSGVEHGYTF	TGCAGTGCTGACGCGGGCTCCGGCGTCGAACATGGCTACACCTTC
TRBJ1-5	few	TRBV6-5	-	CASSYASTQPQHF	TGTGCCAGCAGTTACGCCTCGACTCAGCCCCAGCATTTT
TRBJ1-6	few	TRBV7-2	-	CASSLRDPYNSPLHF	TGTGCCAGCAGCTTGAGGGATCCCTATAATTCACCCCTCCACTTT
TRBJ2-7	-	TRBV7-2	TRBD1	CASSTRQGAYEQYF	TGTGCCAGCAGCACACGACAGGGGGCCTACGAGCAGTACTTC